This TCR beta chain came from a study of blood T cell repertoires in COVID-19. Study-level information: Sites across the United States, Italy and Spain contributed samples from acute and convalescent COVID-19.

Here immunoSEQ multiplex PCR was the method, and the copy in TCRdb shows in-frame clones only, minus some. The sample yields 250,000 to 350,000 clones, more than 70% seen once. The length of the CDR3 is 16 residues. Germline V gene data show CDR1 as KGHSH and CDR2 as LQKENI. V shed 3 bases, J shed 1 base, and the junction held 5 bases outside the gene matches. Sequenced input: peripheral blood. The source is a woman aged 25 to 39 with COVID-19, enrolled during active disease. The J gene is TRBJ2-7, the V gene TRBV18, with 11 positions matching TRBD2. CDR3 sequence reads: CASSPFGTSGSYEQYF. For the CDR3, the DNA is TGTGCCAGCTCACCTTTCGGGACTAGCGGATCCTACGAGCAGTACTTC.